The T cell receptor beta chain described here comes from a study of T cells expressing NK-cell markers. Study-level information: With respect to HCMV, most of the eight sequenced donors were seropositive, and one was seronegative. Study-wide results and caveats: Whether expanded NKG2C-expressing T cell clones recognize HCMV is unknown. A handful of donors likewise had their CD3+CD56-NKG2C+ fraction led by these clonotypes.

Germline-derived CDR1 and CDR2 are DFQATT and SNEGSKA (reference sequence). The CDR3 sequence is 14 residues long. Of note for this clonotype: Its antigen is not identified.

From its re-call of the 5' RACE reads, TCRdb lists each CDR3 protein once, without DNA. Listed are over 150,000 distinct CDR3 sequences; about 39% falls within the top ten. J is TRBJ2-1 and V is TRBV20-1; no DNA is available, so the TRBD2 call from TCRdb remains unchecked. This sequence originates from a woman aged 50 to 65 in good health. The sample was blood T cells: a sorted CD56 or NKG2C T cell subset, CD4+ or CD8+ T cells, or bulk PBMC T cells (not recorded which). The CDR3 region is CSAPGGLAGVEQFF.